Listed here is a single T cell receptor beta chain. Original data processing: The assay estimated nucleated cells by amplifying reference gene primers. The table came from immunoSEQ multiplex PCR; TCRdb's copy has only in-frame clones and leaves some out. Clonal size and the V and J genes are those of that table, whereas D and trimming came from the DNA. In the table there are 45,000 or so clones, roughly 87% of which are singletons. The length of the CDR3 is 17 residues. J was trimmed by 5 bases and V by 5 bases; bases with no gene match: 13. CDR1 is MNHEY, CDR2 SMNVEV, per germline (reference sequence). This sample is part of a study of blood T cell repertoires in COVID-19. Study summary: Sites in the United States, Italy and Spain provided acute and convalescent COVID-19 samples. PBMCs, B-cell-depleted T cells, or T cells were the source of the cDNA or gDNA that made up the material.

The V and J genes are TRBV27 and TRBJ2-1, with 9 bases that match TRBD2. The specimen was peripheral blood. The source is a man between 65 and 85 years old with active COVID-19. The DNA for the CDR3 is TGTGCCAGCAGTGCCCAATGGGGTGCGGGGGGGGACAATGAGCAGTTCTTC. Translation gives CASSAQWGAGGDNEQFF.